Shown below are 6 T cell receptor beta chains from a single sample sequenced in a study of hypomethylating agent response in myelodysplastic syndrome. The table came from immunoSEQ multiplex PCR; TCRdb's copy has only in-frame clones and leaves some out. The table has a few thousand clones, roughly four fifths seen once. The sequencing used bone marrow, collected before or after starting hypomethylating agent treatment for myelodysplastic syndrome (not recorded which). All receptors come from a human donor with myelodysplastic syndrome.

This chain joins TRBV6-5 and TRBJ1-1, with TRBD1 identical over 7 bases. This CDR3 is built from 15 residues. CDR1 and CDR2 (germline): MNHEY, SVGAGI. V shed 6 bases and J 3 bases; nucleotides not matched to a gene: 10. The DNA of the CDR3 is TGTGCCAGCAGACACGCCGGGACAGCATACACTGAAGCTTTCTTT. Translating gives CASRHAGTAYTEAFF.

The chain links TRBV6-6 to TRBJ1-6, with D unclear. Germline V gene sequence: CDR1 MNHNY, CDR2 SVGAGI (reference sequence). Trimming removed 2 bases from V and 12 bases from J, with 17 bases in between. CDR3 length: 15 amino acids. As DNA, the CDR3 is TGTGCCAGCAGTTACAGGGTCGACAACAAGGGACCCCTCCACTTT. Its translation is CASSYRVDNKGPLHF.

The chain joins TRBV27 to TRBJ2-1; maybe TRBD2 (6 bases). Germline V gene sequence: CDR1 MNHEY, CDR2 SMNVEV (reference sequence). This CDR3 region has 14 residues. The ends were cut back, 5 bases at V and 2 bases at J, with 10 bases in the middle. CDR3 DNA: TGTGCCAGCAGTATAGCGGATACCTACAATGAGCAGTTCTTC. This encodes CASSIADTYNEQFF.

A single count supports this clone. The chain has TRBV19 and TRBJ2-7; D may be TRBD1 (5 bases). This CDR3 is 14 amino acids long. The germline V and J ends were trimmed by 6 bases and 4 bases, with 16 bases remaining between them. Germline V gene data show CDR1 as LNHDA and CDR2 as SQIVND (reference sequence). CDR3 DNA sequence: TGTGCCAGTAGCCTCACAGGAGACCTATACGAGCAGTACTTC. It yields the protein CASSLTGDLYEQYF.

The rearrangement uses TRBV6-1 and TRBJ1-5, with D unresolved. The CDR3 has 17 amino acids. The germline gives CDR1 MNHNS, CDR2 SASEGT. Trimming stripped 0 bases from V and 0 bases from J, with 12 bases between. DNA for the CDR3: TGTGCCAGCAGTGAAGCCTTGTCGGCTTATAGCAATCAGCCCCAGCATTTT. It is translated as CASSEALSAYSNQPQHF.

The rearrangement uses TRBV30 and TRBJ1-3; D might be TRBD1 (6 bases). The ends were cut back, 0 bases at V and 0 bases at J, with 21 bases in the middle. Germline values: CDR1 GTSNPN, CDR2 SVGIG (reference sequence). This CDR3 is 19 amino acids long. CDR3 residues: CAWSVQGWDGEISGNTIYF. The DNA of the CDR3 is TGTGCCTGGAGTGTACAGGGCTGGGACGGCGAAATCTCTGGAAACACCATATATTTT.